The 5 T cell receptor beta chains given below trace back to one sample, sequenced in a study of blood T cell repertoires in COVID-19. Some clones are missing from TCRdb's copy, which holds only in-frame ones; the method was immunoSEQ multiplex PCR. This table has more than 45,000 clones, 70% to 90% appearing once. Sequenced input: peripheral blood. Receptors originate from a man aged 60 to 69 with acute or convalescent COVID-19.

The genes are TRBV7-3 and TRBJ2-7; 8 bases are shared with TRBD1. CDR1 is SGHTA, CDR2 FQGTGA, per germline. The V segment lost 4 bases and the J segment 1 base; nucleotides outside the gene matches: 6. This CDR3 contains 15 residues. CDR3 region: CASSSGGADSYEQYF. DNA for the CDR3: TGTGCCAGCAGCTCAGGGGGCGCGGATTCCTACGAGCAGTACTTC.

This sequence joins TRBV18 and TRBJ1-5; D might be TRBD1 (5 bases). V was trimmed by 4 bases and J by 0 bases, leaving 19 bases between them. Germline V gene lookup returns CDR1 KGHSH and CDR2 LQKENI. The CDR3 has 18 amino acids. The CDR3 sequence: CASSLTTGARHSNQPQHF. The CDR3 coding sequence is TGTGCCAGCTCACTAACCACAGGTGCCCGTCATAGCAATCAGCCCCAGCATTTT.

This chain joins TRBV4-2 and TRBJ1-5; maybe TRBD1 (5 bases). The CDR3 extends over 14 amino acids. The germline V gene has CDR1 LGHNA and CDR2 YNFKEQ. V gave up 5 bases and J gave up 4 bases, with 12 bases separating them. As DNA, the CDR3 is TGTGCCAGCAGCGATGGACAATCAAATCAGCCCCAGCATTTT. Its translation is CASSDGQSNQPQHF.

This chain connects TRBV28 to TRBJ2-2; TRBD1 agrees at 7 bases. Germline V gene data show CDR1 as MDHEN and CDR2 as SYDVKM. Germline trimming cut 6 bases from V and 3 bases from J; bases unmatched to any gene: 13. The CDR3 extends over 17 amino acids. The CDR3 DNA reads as TGTGCCAGCAGGCCAAAACGAATACAGGGGTACACCGGGGAGCTGTTTTTT. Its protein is CASRPKRIQGYTGELFF. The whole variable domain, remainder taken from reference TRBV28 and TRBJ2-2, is DVKVTQSSRYLVKRTGEKVFLECVQDMDHENMFWYRQDPGLGLRLIYFSYDVKMKEKGDIPEGYSVSREKKERFSLILESASTNQTSMYLCASRPKRIQGYTGELFFGEGSRLTVL.

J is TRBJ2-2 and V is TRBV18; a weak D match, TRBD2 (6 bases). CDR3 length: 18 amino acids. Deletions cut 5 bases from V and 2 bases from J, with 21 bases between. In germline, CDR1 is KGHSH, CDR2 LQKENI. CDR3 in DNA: TGTGCCAGCTCAACAATCCCCGGCGGGACTCTAAACACCGGGGAGCTGTTTTTT. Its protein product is CASSTIPGGTLNTGELFF.